These 27 T cell receptor beta chains came from one sample sequenced in a study of T cells in Graves' hyperthyroidism and ophthalmopathy. Amplified regions were TCR beta CDR3 sequences from RNA transcripts. HTBI primers drove first-round RT-PCR of the TCR CDR3. TCRdb independently ran MiXCR on the multiplex PCR reads; one entry per CDR3 protein. Of approximately 530,000 distinct CDR3 sequences in the sample, approximately 15% are singletons; the top ten hold 18%. The sample was blood. The origin of the receptors is a woman younger than 35 with Graves' hyperthyroidism.

This clonotype has at least ten counts. The chain couples TRBV12-3 or TRBV12-4 to TRBJ1-4, with a tentative D call TRBD1 (6 bases). This CDR3 comprises 15 residues. The V end lost 5 bases, the J end lost 3 bases, and 13 bases lay between the germline ends. The CDR3 reads CASSHRGGANEKLFF. The CDR3 region has the DNA TGTGCCAGCAGTCATAGAGGGGGGGCTAATGAAAAACTGTTTTTT.

This clonotype was picked up many times. The chain uses TRBV2 and TRBJ2-7; possible D gene TRBD2, 7 bases. Germline V gives CDR1 SNHLY, CDR2 FYNNEI. V was pared by 8 bases and J by 6 bases, with 20 bases between. CDR3 length: 14 residues. This chain's CDR3 is CASGLGRGLAEQYF. As DNA, the CDR3 is TGTGCCAGCGGGCTCGGGCGGGGGCTCGCCGAGCAGTACTTC.

This clonotype was seen ten or more times. The genes are TRBV4-3 and TRBJ1-1; D gene unclear. The CDR3 totals 13 residues. Trimming took 0 bases from V and 5 from J, leaving 7 bases between them. CDR1 and CDR2 from the germline V gene are LGHNA and YSLEER. The CDR3 region has the DNA TGCGCCAGCAGCCAAGATGGAGGGACTGAAGCTTTCTTT. This translates into CASSQDGGTEAFF.

This chain uses TRBV2 with TRBJ1-5, with D unresolved. The CDR3 length is 14 residues. Germline CDR1 reads SNHLY; CDR2 reads FYNNEI. Trimming removed 6 bases at V and 5 bases at J, with 14 bases between. CDR3 sequence (DNA): TGTGCCAGCAGGTCGGGCAGACCCCATCAGCCCCAGCATTTT. This encodes CASRSGRPHQPQHF.

This clonotype was found a few times. The rearrangement links TRBV12-3 or TRBV12-4 to TRBJ2-2; 7 bases agree with TRBD2. This CDR3 contains 15 residues. With 10 bases clipped from V and 2 bases from J, the junction kept 10 bases outside the gene matches. The CDR3 DNA sequence: TGTGCCATCCCTTCAGCTAGCGGTAACACCGGGGAGCTGTTTTTT. Translated, it gives CAIPSASGNTGELFF.

This clonotype was detected many times. This chain uses TRBV15 with TRBJ2-7; no definite D call. This CDR3 is 14 amino acids long. V was trimmed by 0 bases and J by 6 bases, leaving 12 bases between them. Germline loops: CDR1 LNHNV, CDR2 YYDKDF (reference sequence). CDR3 region: CATSRDRGIAEQYF. Written as DNA, the CDR3 is TGTGCCACCAGCAGAGATAGAGGTATCGCCGAGCAGTACTTC.

In this sample, this clonotype turned up many times. The chain recombines TRBV20-1 with TRBJ2-3; D not certain. In germline, CDR1 is DFQATT, CDR2 SNEGSKA (reference sequence). Trimming shortened V by 1 base and J by 2 bases, and 13 bases separated the two germline ends. This CDR3 spans 15 amino acids. The chain's CDR3 is CSARVYSGPTDTQYF. The CDR3 nucleotides are TGCAGTGCTAGAGTGTATTCCGGGCCCACAGATACGCAGTATTTT.

This clonotype was recorded a few times. CDR3 in DNA: TGTGCCACCAGCAGAGCACAGACCACAGATACGCAGTATTTT. Translating gives CATSRAQTTDTQYF. The chain links TRBV15 to TRBJ2-3, with D unresolved. Looked up from germline, CDR1 is LNHNV and CDR2 is YYDKDF (reference sequence). The V end was cut by 1 base, the J end by 2 bases, with 7 bases between. The CDR3 extends over 14 amino acids.

Ten or more counts support this clonotype. CDR3 protein: CASRRGLAEPYYEQYF. The CDR3 DNA reads TGTGCCAGCAGACGAGGACTAGCGGAACCTTACTACGAGCAGTACTTC. V usage is TRBV28 and J usage is TRBJ2-7, with 10 positions matching TRBD2. J was trimmed by 3 bases and V by 6 bases; bases with no gene match: 11. From germline, CDR1 is MDHEN and CDR2 SYDVKM. The CDR3 is 16 amino acids.

The V call is TRBV7-9, the J call TRBJ2-1, with 9 bases matching TRBD2. V dropped 5 bases and J dropped 1; count of bases not matched to a gene: 9. The germline V gene encodes CDR1 SEHNR and CDR2 FQNEAQ (reference sequence). The CDR3 extends over 17 amino acids. In nucleotides, the CDR3 is TGTGCCAGCAGCCACCCTCTAGCGGGAAAATCCTACAATGAGCAGTTCTTC. This translates into CASSHPLAGKSYNEQFF.

This clonotype was seen a few times. The V gene is TRBV25-1, the J gene TRBJ1-2, with D possibly matching TRBD1 (5 bases). Germline CDR1 and CDR2: MGHDK and SYGVNS. The V gene lost 3 bases and the J gene lost 8 bases, with 7 bases spanning the gap. The CDR3 is 11 residues long. This CDR3 is CASSDWDGYTF. The CDR3 DNA sequence: TGTGCCAGCAGTGATTGGGACGGCTACACCTTC.

This clonotype was observed a handful of times. The gene calls are TRBV6-2 or TRBV6-3 and TRBJ2-4, with 12 bases lining up with TRBD2. V shed 5 bases, J shed 3 bases, and the junction held 5 bases outside the gene matches. The V gene's germline CDR1 is MNHEY and CDR2 SVGEGT. The CDR3 contains 16 residues. For the CDR3, the DNA is TGTGCCAGCAGTCTTCTAGCGGGGGGGATCAAAAACATTCAGTACTTC. It specifies CASSLLAGGIKNIQYF.

This clonotype was observed many times. J is TRBJ2-5 and V is TRBV2; D ambiguous. The CDR3 runs 13 residues. V lost 5 bases, J lost 3 bases, and 10 bases lay in between. The germline gives CDR1 SNHLY, CDR2 FYNNEI. Here the CDR3 reads CASSSHAKETQYF. The CDR3 nucleotides read TGTGCCAGCAGTAGCCACGCCAAAGAGACCCAGTACTTC.

This chain joins TRBV9 and TRBJ1-1, with D uncertain. Germline CDR1 is SGDLS and CDR2 is YYNGEE. V was shortened by 0 bases and J by 1 base, with 4 bases between the two germline ends. There are 13 residues in the CDR3. The CDR3 region has the DNA TGTGCCAGCAGCGTAGTGTGGAACACTGAAGCTTTCTTT. This translates into CASSVVWNTEAFF.

This clonotype was found many times. V and J are TRBV20-1 and TRBJ2-3, with D maybe TRBD2 (6 bases). The length of the CDR3 is 17 residues. The germline V and J ends were trimmed by 6 bases and 0 bases, with 22 bases remaining between them. Germline lookup yields CDR1 DFQATT and CDR2 SNEGSKA (reference sequence). The CDR3 region has the DNA TGCAGTGCCCCCCAGGGACTTGACTCTTCTAGCACAGATACGCAGTATTTT. It is translated as CSAPQGLDSSSTDTQYF.

Remarks on this clonotype: A clone one base away is much larger, so this may be a read error. This rearrangement joins TRBV18 to TRBJ2-3; D remains unclear. Looked up from germline, CDR1 is KGHSH and CDR2 is LQKENI. Trimming left V 3 bases short and J 2 bases short, with 9 bases between. The CDR3 contains 14 residues. CDR3 protein: CASSPLGNTDTQYF. DNA of the CDR3: TGTGCCAGCTCACCTTTGGGAAACACAGATACGCAGTATTTT.

At least ten counts were recorded for this clonotype. The rearrangement uses TRBV11-2 and TRBJ1-1, with a tentative D call TRBD1 (6 bases). Trimming cost V 5 bases and J 1 base, with 11 bases left between them. This CDR3 spans 14 amino acids. Germline V lookup: CDR1 SGHAT, CDR2 FQNNGV. As DNA, the CDR3 is TGTGCCAGCAGCCGGACAGAACGGAACACTGAAGCTTTCTTT. Amino acids: CASSRTERNTEAFF.

In its sample, this clonotype was seen many times. The chain joins TRBV3-1 to TRBJ1-1; 7 nucleotides agree with TRBD1. CDR1 is LGHDT, CDR2 YNNKEL, per germline (reference sequence). The CDR3 runs to 13 residues. V shed 6 bases, J shed 8 bases, and the junction held 9 bases outside the gene matches. CDR3 bases: TGTGCCAGCAGTCGATTTTCGGACAGGGAAGCTTTCTTT. Its translation: CASSRFSDREAFF.

This clonotype was counted ten times or more. The rearrangement uses TRBV12-3 or TRBV12-4 and TRBJ1-1; weak D call: TRBD1 (6 bases). Trimming stripped 3 bases from V and 1 base from J, with 9 bases between. The CDR3 sequence is 14 residues long. In DNA form, the CDR3 reads TGTGCCAGCAGTTTTCGGACAGCGAACACTGAAGCTTTCTTT. Encoded protein: CASSFRTANTEAFF.

This clonotype was recorded a few times. The V and J genes are TRBV7-9 and TRBJ2-7; 9 positions match TRBD2. Germline CDR1 reads SEHNR; CDR2 reads FQNEAQ (reference sequence). V shed 4 bases, J shed 0 bases, and the junction held 10 bases outside the gene matches. The CDR3 has 17 residues. CDR3 in amino acids: CASSSTARLADSYEQYF. DNA of the CDR3: TGTGCCAGCAGCTCGACCGCACGACTAGCGGACTCCTACGAGCAGTACTTC.

In its sample, this clonotype was seen many times. This chain connects TRBV27 to TRBJ2-1; possibly TRBD1 for D (6 bases). The V gene lost 3 bases and the J gene lost 5 bases, with 14 bases spanning the gap. The germline V gene encodes CDR1 MNHEY and CDR2 SMNVEV (reference sequence). The CDR3 has 15 amino acids. Written as DNA, the CDR3 is TGTGCCAGCAGTTTCGGTACAGGGCCGAACAATGAGCAGTTCTTC. Its protein product is CASSFGTGPNNEQFF.

In this sample, this clonotype turned up many times. The chain links TRBV20-1 to TRBJ1-4, with D hard to call. The V end was cut by 0 bases, the J end by 0 bases, with 5 bases between. This CDR3 has 14 amino acids. Germline values: CDR1 DFQATT, CDR2 SNEGSKA (reference sequence). CDR3 nucleotide sequence: TGCAGTGCTAGAGAAGTTACAACTAATGAAAAACTGTTTTTT. Encoded protein: CSAREVTTNEKLFF.

This clonotype was seen repeatedly, ten times or more. The chain joins TRBV12-3 or TRBV12-4 to TRBJ2-3; no firm D call. This CDR3 has 12 residues. With 2 bases removed from V and 5 bases from J, the gap between germline ends came to 5 bases. DNA for the CDR3: TGTGCCAGCAGTTTACTAAGAGATACGCAGTATTTT. This translates into CASSLLRDTQYF.

This clonotype was found once. V usage is TRBV2 and J usage is TRBJ2-1, with a weak D call TRBD2 (5 bases). From germline, CDR1 is SNHLY and CDR2 FYNNEI. Trimming took 6 bases from V and 1 from J, leaving 16 bases between them. The CDR3 loop spans 16 amino acids. The CDR3 here is CASSPATRGSYNEQFF. CDR3 DNA: TGTGCCAGCAGCCCAGCGACCCGAGGGTCCTACAATGAGCAGTTCTTC.

The gene calls are TRBV5-1 and TRBJ2-5, with D perhaps being TRBD1 or TRBD2 (5 bases each). Germline CDR1 and CDR2: SGHRS and YFSETQ. With 0 bases removed from V and 5 bases from J, the gap between germline ends came to 11 bases. The CDR3 is 14 amino acids. The CDR3 region has the DNA TGCGCCAGCAGCTTGGAGCAGGGCGGGGAGACCCAGTACTTC. Its protein is CASSLEQGGETQYF.

This chain joins TRBV7-2 and TRBJ1-1, with 11 bases aligning to TRBD1. This CDR3 has 15 amino acids. Germline V gene data show CDR1 as SGHTA and CDR2 as FQGNSA. Trimming cost V 2 bases and J 3 bases; bases outside gene matches: 2. The CDR3 here is CASSLRTGGDTEAFF. CDR3 bases: TGTGCCAGCAGCTTACGGACAGGGGGCGACACTGAAGCTTTCTTT.

Only a few counts were recorded for this clonotype. The V call is TRBV6-1, the J call TRBJ2-2, with 12 nucleotides matching TRBD2. V shed 7 bases and J 2 bases; nucleotides not matched to a gene: 5. The CDR3 has 16 residues. The germline V gene encodes CDR1 MNHNS and CDR2 SASEGT. The CDR3 DNA is TGTGCCAGCAATCCTAGCGGGAGGGAAAACACCGGGGAGCTGTTTTTT. Protein: CASNPSGRENTGELFF.